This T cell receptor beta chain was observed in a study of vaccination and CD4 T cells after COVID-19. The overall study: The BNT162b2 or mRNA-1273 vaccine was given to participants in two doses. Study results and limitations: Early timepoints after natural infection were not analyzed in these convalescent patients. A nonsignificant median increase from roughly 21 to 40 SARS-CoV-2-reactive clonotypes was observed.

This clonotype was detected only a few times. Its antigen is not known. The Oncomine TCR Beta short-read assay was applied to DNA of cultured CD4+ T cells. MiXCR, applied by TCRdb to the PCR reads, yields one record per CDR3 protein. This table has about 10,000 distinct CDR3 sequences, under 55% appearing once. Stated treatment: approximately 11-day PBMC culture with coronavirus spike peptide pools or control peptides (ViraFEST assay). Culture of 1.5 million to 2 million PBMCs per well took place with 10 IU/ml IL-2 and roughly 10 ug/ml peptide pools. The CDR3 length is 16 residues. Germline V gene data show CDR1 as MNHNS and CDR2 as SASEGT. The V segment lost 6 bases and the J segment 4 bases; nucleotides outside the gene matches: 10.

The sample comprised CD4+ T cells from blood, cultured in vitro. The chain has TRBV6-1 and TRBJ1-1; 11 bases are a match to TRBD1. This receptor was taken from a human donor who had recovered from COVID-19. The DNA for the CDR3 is TGTGCCAGCAGCTCACTAGGACAGGGGGCGAGCACTGAAGCTTTCTTT. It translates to CASSSLGQGASTEAFF.